This T cell receptor beta chain was identified during a study of human T cells and chemical hapten exposure listed by TCRdb under 2021. As for the study more broadly: For sensitization, 2% DPC in acetone was applied to a 2 cm by 2 cm area of upper inner arm skin. Blood samples were taken from patients before sensitization (week 0) and at 2, 6 and about 24 weeks after DPC sensitization. Libraries were pooled for sequencing, and variation in per-sample TCR yields was attributed mainly to small differences in library volumes within the pool. Patients additionally received weekly therapeutic DPC doses to the scalp throughout the roughly 25-week study period. Most of the patients in the cohort were female, and the cohort covered alopecia areata with under or over 50% scalp involvement, alopecia totalis and alopecia universalis. Patch testing on the upper back used Finn chambers containing 0.01% DPC, with scoring done after 6 days according to International Contact Dermatitis Research Group standards. Twenty-nine alopecia patients provided blood for TCR sequencing at one to four time points (pre-sensitization, 2, 6 and 24 weeks). Peripheral blood TCR repertoire changes were tracked in vivo in alopecia patients during primary and secondary sensitization to the hapten diphenylcyclopropenone (DPC).

The sample's time point label, decoded: patch test 1, 2 weeks after DPC sensitization. The sample's treatment or condition label, decoded: therapeutic diphenylcyclopropenone sensitization with weekly scalp DPC. At every patch-test visit, the blood draw took place before the patch test was put on. Patients were considered eligible if aged 18 to 70, diagnosed with alopecia and deemed suitable for DPC therapy, and patients were excluded if pregnant. Total RNA was extracted from unfractionated whole blood collected in Tempus Blood RNA tubes. Libraries were constructed by RACE. For sequencing, a NextSeq 500 was employed. During library preparation, unique molecular identifiers were attached to individual cDNA molecules so that TCRs could be counted quantitatively and reproducibly. Each blood RNA sample was used to sequence both TCR alpha and TCR beta chains. On the authors' methods: A median of around 96,000 TCRs per sample was observed, with a range of about 23,224 to 700,000. V, J and CDR3 annotation of the TCR reads was carried out using the Decombinator software suite. For PS versus PT1 abundance plots, all samples were subsampled to the same number of TCRs (28,000). TCRs were defined as expanded if absent before sensitization and observed at least eight times at the 2-week time point. TCRdb redid the processing of the public reads, applying fastp at Q25 and MiXCR, and retained in-frame beta chains. Rows with one shared CDR3 protein collapse into an entry with the most common genes and DNA. In this record, the V and J calls reflect TCRdb's handling and not the investigators' own analysis. Present in this sample are 65,000 to 85,000 distinct CDR3 sequences, 10% of which were seen just once. The ten largest clones represent 1.1% to 1.5% of the sample.

Study-wide findings and limitations: Patch test score correlated positively with the number of PT1 expanded TCRs, reaching significance at thresholds 8, 16 and 32 but not at 4. DPC sensitization did not change the number of TCRs with a frequency above 1 in 1000, and there was no evidence of changes in global repertoire structure. Repeated subsampling changed both the strength of the expansion versus patch-test correlation and the threshold at which the correlation became significant. Alopecia, a presumed autoimmune disease, was present in all patients, so the immune response of the patients might differ from that of healthy individuals. Significantly more large CDR3 similarity clusters were formed by expanded TCRs than by pre-sensitization or healthy control sets, consistent with antigen-driven responses.

Comment on this clonotype: Its cognate antigen has yet to be identified. Base qualities were left out, and no much larger clone turns up one base away.

V gives up 0 bases and J gives up 2 bases, and the segment between their germline ends measures 4 bases. The CDR3 runs 13 amino acids, cysteine and phenylalanine included. Only the CDR3 DNA stays, 39 bases, in frame from base 1. CDR1 and CDR2 (LGHNA, YSLEER) derive from the germline V gene. The TCR sequence derives from a woman in her forties or fifties with alopecia areata. Some clones in this sample may be carry-over from other donors' samples. Sequenced material: whole blood, taken in connection with sensitization to the hapten diphenylcyclopropenone (DPC). The chain employs TRBV4-3 and TRBJ1-1; the D gene is not confidently resolved. The encoded CDR3 is CASSQESNTEAFF. The DNA reads TGCGCCAGCAGCCAAGAAAGCAACACTGAAGCTTTCTTT.